The 29 T cell receptor beta chains reported below all come from one sample, sequenced in a study of blood T cell repertoires in COVID-19. Sequencing was performed with immunoSEQ multiplex PCR; in TCRdb, only in-frame clones are kept and a portion is missing. This table has around 190,000 clones, approximately 80% appearing once. Sequenced: peripheral blood. These receptors were taken from a human donor in a cohort sampled during active COVID-19.

This clone appeared a few times. Other DNA sequences in this specimen translate into the identical CDR3. The chain joins TRBV3-1 (or the pseudogene TRBV3-2) to TRBJ2-7, with D unresolved. CDR3 size: 12 residues. The V end lost 3 bases, the J end lost 1 base, and 4 bases lay between the germline ends. Germline loops: CDR1 LGHDT, CDR2 YNNKEL (reference sequence). The CDR3 protein is CASSHSSYEQYF. DNA for the CDR3: TGTGCCAGCAGCCACTCGTCCTACGAGCAGTACTTC.

This sequence joins TRBV7-2 and TRBJ1-5, with D maybe TRBD1 (5 bases). This CDR3 is built from 15 residues. Germline CDR1 and CDR2: SGHTA and FQGNSA. V was shortened by 1 base and J by 0 bases, with 7 bases between the two germline ends. The CDR3 DNA reads TGTGCCAGCAGCTTAGACAGGATTAGCAATCAGCCCCAGCATTTT. It encodes CASSLDRISNQPQHF.

This clone was seen a handful of times. This CDR3 is also generated by other DNA sequences in the sample. CDR3 residues: CASSYSTGVGYTF. The CDR3 DNA reads TGTGCCAGCAGTTACTCAACAGGGGTTGGCTACACCTTC. The V and J genes are TRBV6-5 and TRBJ1-2; 7 bases map to TRBD1. CDR1 is MNHEY and CDR2 is SVGAGI in the germline V gene. The length of the CDR3 is 13 residues. V lost 0 bases, J lost 7 bases, and 2 bases stayed unmatched.

The count of this clone is one. The J gene is TRBJ2-3, the V gene TRBV3-1 (or the pseudogene TRBV3-2), with 7 bases aligning to TRBD2. Germline assignment: CDR1 LGHDT and CDR2 YNNKEL (reference sequence). The CDR3 has 19 residues. J was trimmed by 1 base and V by 4 bases; bases with no gene match: 17. This CDR3 is CASSLKRLGTTARTDTQYF. The CDR3 region has the DNA TGTGCCAGCAGCCTCAAACGGCTCGGGACTACTGCTCGCACAGATACGCAGTATTTT.

This sequence joins TRBV6-2 or TRBV6-3 and TRBJ2-1, with 10 bases identical to TRBD2. The CDR3 contains 15 residues. The V and J ends lost 4 bases and 8 bases, in that order; junction bases with no gene match: 8. Germline V CDR1 and CDR2: MNHEY, SVGEGT. CDR3 sequence reads: CASSFGTSDFDEQFF. The DNA for the CDR3 is TGTGCCAGCAGTTTCGGGACTAGCGATTTCGATGAGCAGTTCTTC.

The sample holds one count of this clone. The chain recombines TRBV12-3 or TRBV12-4 with TRBJ1-5; a weak D match, TRBD1 (5 bases). V was trimmed by 6 bases and J by 3 bases, leaving 6 bases between them. The CDR3 is 12 residues long. The DNA for the CDR3 is TGTGCCAGCAGACAGGACAATCAGCCCCAGCATTTT. Translating gives CASRQDNQPQHF.

In its sample, this clone was seen many times. The chain combines TRBV6-2 or TRBV6-3 with TRBJ1-2, with a weak D call TRBD1 (5 bases). Germline V gene data show CDR1 as MNHEY and CDR2 as SVGEGT. The CDR3 is 14 amino acids. Trimming pared 5 bases from V and 0 bases from J, leaving 10 bases between. DNA for the CDR3: TGTGCCAGCAGTACGACAGCCGCTAACTATGGCTACACCTTC. Amino acid sequence: CASSTTAANYGYTF.

This chain connects TRBV15 to TRBJ2-3; TRBD1 aligns across 7 bases. The CDR3 extends over 16 amino acids. V was clipped by 0 bases and J by 4 bases; unmatched bases: 7. CDR1 is LNHNV, CDR2 YYDKDF, per germline (reference sequence). The CDR3 is CATSRDKGARADTQYF. The CDR3 nucleotides are TGTGCCACCAGCAGAGATAAGGGGGCGCGGGCAGATACGCAGTATTTT.

The chain joins TRBV20-1 to TRBJ2-2; no reliable D call. CDR1 is DFQATT, CDR2 SNEGSKA, per germline (reference sequence). Trimming took off 3 bases at V and 2 bases at J, with 10 bases between the two ends. The CDR3 runs to 14 residues. Here the CDR3 reads CSASTRLNTGELFF. DNA of the CDR3: TGCAGTGCTAGTACGCGACTTAACACCGGGGAGCTGTTTTTT.

The genes are TRBV5-4 and TRBJ1-2, with TRBD1 as a possible D gene (6 bases). Germline V gene lookup returns CDR1 SGHNT and CDR2 YYREEE (reference sequence). This CDR3 has 17 amino acids. V dropped 4 bases and J dropped 2 bases, with 21 bases sitting between them. The CDR3 DNA reads TGTGCCAGCAGCCCCCCGGGCAGGGGATATGAGAACTATGGCTACACCTTC. It codes for CASSPPGRGYENYGYTF.

The V call is TRBV7-2, the J call TRBJ1-2, with 11 bases lining up with TRBD1. V shed 5 bases, J shed 4 bases, and the junction held 6 bases outside the gene matches. The CDR3 contains 15 residues. Germline V CDR1 and CDR2: SGHTA, FQGNSA. The CDR3 nucleotides are TGTGCCAGCAGCCCCCGGACAGGGGGCGTCTATGGCTACACCTTC. This codes for CASSPRTGGVYGYTF.

The V gene is TRBV3-1 (or the pseudogene TRBV3-2), the J gene TRBJ1-2; 8 positions agree with TRBD1. With V trimmed by 4 bases and J by 4 bases, 8 bases remained unmatched. CDR3 length equals 15 residues. Germline V CDR1 and CDR2: LGHDT, YNNKEL (reference sequence). The DNA for the CDR3 is TGTGCCAGCAGCCCCTCCCGGGACAGGAGCTATGGCTACACCTTC. This gives the protein CASSPSRDRSYGYTF.

V and J are TRBV6-2 or TRBV6-3 and TRBJ1-2, with TRBD1 identical over 10 bases. Germline CDR1 is MNHEY and CDR2 is SVGEGT. This CDR3 contains 15 residues. V was pared by 1 base and J by 4 bases, with 3 bases of the junction left unmatched. The CDR3 nucleotides are TGTGCCAGCAGTTACTACGGGACAGGGGCCTATGGCTACACCTTC. As protein: CASSYYGTGAYGYTF.

This clone has just one count. The gene calls are TRBV9 and TRBJ2-3; D is undetermined. V dropped 6 bases and J dropped 1 base, with 9 bases sitting between them. Looked up from germline, CDR1 is SGDLS and CDR2 is YYNGEE. CDR3 length equals 13 residues. The CDR3 is CASKELGTDTQYF. CDR3 DNA sequence: TGTGCCAGCAAAGAGCTGGGCACAGATACGCAGTATTTT.

The V call is TRBV29-1, the J call TRBJ2-3, with 12 bases aligning to TRBD2. Germline assignment: CDR1 SQVTM and CDR2 ANQGSEA. The CDR3 totals 14 residues. Trimming took 2 bases from V and 11 from J; bases not matched to a gene: 8. The DNA of the CDR3 is TGCAGCGTTGAATCTAGCGGGAGGGCCATAGAGCAGTATTTT. Protein sequence: CSVESSGRAIEQYF.

This chain links TRBV27 with TRBJ2-7; tentatively, D is TRBD1 (6 bases). Germline V gene lookup returns CDR1 MNHEY and CDR2 SMNVEV (reference sequence). The CDR3 consists of 14 residues. Trimming took 5 bases from V and 2 from J, leaving 13 bases between them. The DNA for the CDR3 is TGTGCCAGCAGTGCGACAGGACTTCCCTACGAGCAGTACTTC. It yields the protein CASSATGLPYEQYF.

This clone showed up just a few times. The CDR3 here is CASSVGGLNSPLHF. Written as DNA, the CDR3 is TGCGCCAGCAGTGTAGGGGGCCTTAATTCACCCCTCCACTTT. The chain couples TRBV10-2 to TRBJ1-6; 7 bases are a match to TRBD1. The ends lost 4 bases at V and 6 bases at J; junction bases unmatched: 3. From germline, CDR1 is WSHSY and CDR2 SAAADI. The CDR3 length is 14 residues.

The rearrangement joins TRBV28 to TRBJ1-4, with D hard to call. CDR3 length equals 16 residues. CDR1 is MDHEN, CDR2 SYDVKM, per germline. V lost 2 bases and J lost 8, with 18 bases in between. CDR3 nucleotide sequence: TGTGCCAGCAGTTTAAGCGGGATCGGATTAGCCGAAAAACTGTTTTTT. This encodes CASSLSGIGLAEKLFF.

This clone was detected a few times. V and J are TRBV7-8 and TRBJ2-7, with D maybe TRBD2 (5 bases). The germline gives CDR1 SGHVS, CDR2 FQNEAQ. The CDR3 has 14 amino acids. V was shortened by 2 bases and J by 2 bases, with 10 bases between the two germline ends. CDR3: CASSLRRETYEQYF. In DNA, the CDR3 is TGTGCCAGCAGCTTAAGACGGGAAACCTACGAGCAGTACTTC.

The chain uses TRBV2 and TRBJ2-7; 10 bases line up with TRBD1. Germline V CDR1 and CDR2: SNHLY, FYNNEI. The CDR3 length is 17 residues. V shed 5 bases and J 3 bases; nucleotides not matched to a gene: 13. The DNA of the CDR3 is TGTGCCAGCAGTACCGCCGGGACAGGGGCATCATTCTACGAGCAGTACTTC. Protein: CASSTAGTGASFYEQYF.

The V call is TRBV10-3, the J call TRBJ2-1; TRBD2 agrees at 7 bases. The CDR3 extends over 15 amino acids. The trim removed 10 bases at V and 1 base at J, leaving 10 bases unmatched. Germline loops: CDR1 ENHRY, CDR2 SYGVKD. CDR3 protein: CATTYGLESYNEQFF. CDR3 nucleotides: TGTGCCACCACATATGGACTAGAATCCTACAATGAGCAGTTCTTC.

This clone was observed a few times. V gene TRBV11-3 combines with J gene TRBJ2-7; TRBD1 might be the D (6 bases). Per the germline V gene, CDR1 is SGHNT and CDR2 is YENEEA. This CDR3 spans 13 amino acids. V gave up 3 bases and J gave up 6 bases, with 12 bases separating them. CDR3 region: CASSFTGLAEQYF. The CDR3 nucleotides are TGTGCCAGCAGCTTTACAGGGTTGGCCGAGCAGTACTTC.

CDR3 in amino acids: CASSPDIYGYTF. The CDR3 nucleotides read TGTGCCAGCAGCCCTGACATATATGGCTACACCTTC. This chain connects TRBV7-2 to TRBJ1-2; D remains unclear. CDR3 length: 12 amino acids. CDR1 and CDR2 (germline): SGHTA, FQGNSA. Trimming shortened V by 5 bases and J by 5 bases, and 9 bases separated the two germline ends.

J is TRBJ2-7 and V is TRBV6-1; 7 positions agree with TRBD2. CDR3 length: 15 residues. V dropped 3 bases and J dropped 1; count of bases not matched to a gene: 6. Germline assignment: CDR1 MNHNS and CDR2 SASEGT. The DNA of the CDR3 is TGTGCCAGCAGTGACGGCGGGAGCGGGTCCTACGAGCAGTACTTC. Its protein product is CASSDGGSGSYEQYF.

This clone was seen only once. The genes are TRBV19 and TRBJ2-5; TRBD2 aligns across 10 bases. V lost 4 bases and J lost 4; bases outside the gene matches: 6. The CDR3 has 15 residues. Germline V CDR1 and CDR2: LNHDA, SQIVND (reference sequence). The CDR3 DNA sequence: TGTGCCAGTAGTACTAGCGGGAGTTCGCGAGAGACCCAGTACTTC. It translates to CASSTSGSSRETQYF.

The chain carries TRBV9 and TRBJ1-2, with D tentatively TRBD1 (5 bases). The V gene lost 0 bases and the J gene lost 6 bases, with 12 bases spanning the gap. Looked up from germline, CDR1 is SGDLS and CDR2 is YYNGEE. This CDR3 has 14 amino acids. CDR3 nucleotide sequence: TGTGCCAGCAGCGTAGCTAACCGGGGGGATGGCTACACCTTC. Translation: CASSVANRGDGYTF.

The genes are TRBV5-1 and TRBJ2-7, with 7 bases fitting TRBD2. Trimming removed 0 bases from V and 6 bases from J; junction bases left unmatched: 9. CDR1 and CDR2 (germline): SGHRS, YFSETQ. This CDR3 comprises 15 residues. CDR3 nucleotide sequence: TGCGCCAGCAGCTTGGAAGGAGGGAGGGCAAGCGAGCAGTACTTC. This encodes CASSLEGGRASEQYF. The variable domain in full, completed from reference TRBV5-1 and TRBJ2-7, reads KAGVTQTPRYLIKTRGQQVTLSCSPISGHRSVSWYQQTPGQGLQFLFEYFSETQRNKGNFPGRFSGRQFSNSRSEMNVSTLELGDSALYLCASSLEGGRASEQYFGPGTRLTVT.

This rearrangement joins TRBV18 to TRBJ2-7, with 10 bases aligning to TRBD1. Trimming at V came to 4 bases and at J to 2 bases, leaving 8 bases not matched to a gene. The CDR3 has 16 amino acids. Germline values: CDR1 KGHSH, CDR2 LQKENI. CDR3 sequence: CASSLEGQGSTYEQYF. In DNA form, the CDR3 reads TGTGCCAGCTCACTAGAGGGACAGGGGTCTACCTACGAGCAGTACTTC.

A single count supports this clone. The genes are TRBV7-9 and TRBJ2-6, with unresolved D. The V gene's germline CDR1 is SEHNR and CDR2 FQNEAQ (reference sequence). The CDR3 is 14 residues long. V lost 5 bases and J 2 bases, leaving 7 bases between the germline ends. CDR3 bases: TGTGCCAGCAGCCCCCCCGCTGGGGCCAACGTCCTGACTTTC. It specifies CASSPPAGANVLTF.